This T cell receptor beta chain was documented in a study of blood T cell repertoires in COVID-19. TCRdb's copy holds only in-frame clones and misses some; the assay was immunoSEQ multiplex PCR. In the table there are over 200,000 clones, about 80% of which are singletons. Germline CDR1 KGHSH, CDR2 LQKENI. J lost 4 bases, V lost 3 bases, and 8 bases had no gene match. The CDR3 is 15 amino acids. This sequence originates from a woman at least 80 years old with acute or convalescent COVID-19. What was sequenced was peripheral blood. The rearrangement uses TRBV18 and TRBJ1-1; 7 nucleotides match TRBD1. This chain's CDR3 is CASSPWTGKGTEAFF. CDR3 DNA: TGTGCCAGCTCACCCTGGACAGGAAAGGGCACTGAAGCTTTCTTT.